This T cell receptor beta chain is from a study of T-cell memory formation after mild COVID-19. TCRdb analysed the 5' RACE reads with MiXCR anew, one entry per CDR3 protein. The table records about 88,000 distinct CDR3 sequences, about 23% of them present only once. Unmatched junction bases numbered 5, after V lost 1 base and J lost 3 bases. The CDR3 consists of 15 residues. The germline CDR1 and CDR2 sequences are LGHNA and YNFKEQ. The rearrangement links TRBV4-2 to TRBJ1-2; TRBD1 matches 7 bases. The sequencing input was PBMCs or a T cell subset sorted from them (not recorded which). The receptor comes from a man between 18 and 35 years old who had mild COVID-19 (a few samples of this study predate the infection). Cell type and time point are not known. The CDR3 nucleotides are TGTGCCAGCAGCCAAGGCCGAACAGGGGACTATGGCTACACCTTC. It codes for CASSQGRTGDYGYTF.